The 8 T cell receptor beta chains below come from one sample, sequenced in a study of radiation and T cells in renal cell carcinoma. Clones were read by immunoSEQ multiplex PCR, and TCRdb kept only the in-frame ones, dropping some. This table holds over 60,000 clones, roughly 83% found once. The time point was: blood 4 weeks post-SBRT, at nephrectomy. Treatment meaning: 15 Gy SBRT to primary tumor, nephrectomy 4 weeks later. The material sequenced was blood, taken from a patient whose treatment included radiotherapy and nephrectomy. These receptors all stem from a woman aged 55-69 years with renal cell carcinoma.

With respect to this clone: The same CDR3 arises from other DNA sequences in this sample as well. The genes are TRBV18 and TRBJ1-5; D is ambiguous. Germline CDR1 reads KGHSH; CDR2 reads LQKENI. This CDR3 region has 14 residues. Trimming removed 2 bases at V and 1 base at J, with 6 bases between. CDR3 sequence: CASSPKQSNQPQHF. The CDR3 bases are TGTGCCAGCTCACCAAAGCAGAGCAATCAGCCCCAGCATTTT.

The rearrangement links TRBV7-9 to TRBJ1-5; the D gene is possibly TRBD1 (6 bases). Germline CDR1 is SEHNR and CDR2 is FQNEAQ (reference sequence). V lost 0 bases, J lost 4 bases, and 13 bases lay in between. CDR3 length: 16 amino acids. This chain's CDR3 is CASSLASTGGNQPQHF. CDR3 bases: TGTGCCAGCAGCTTAGCGTCGACAGGCGGTAATCAGCCCCAGCATTTT.

V is TRBV5-6 and J is TRBJ2-7, with no clear D. In germline, CDR1 is SGHDT, CDR2 YYEEEE. V was trimmed by 2 bases and J by 6 bases, leaving 9 bases between them. CDR3 length: 12 amino acids. The CDR3 DNA sequence: TGTGCCAGCAGCTTCGCGTGGGGCGAGCAGTACTTC. Translating gives CASSFAWGEQYF. Full variable domain (missing parts from reference TRBV5-6 and TRBJ2-7): DAGVTQSPTHLIKTRGQQVTLRCSPKSGHDTVSWYQQALGQGPQFIFQYYEEEERQRGNFPDRFSGHQFPNYSSELNVNALLLGDSALYLCASSFAWGEQYFGPGTRLTVT.

CDR3: CASSLLTYEQYF. CDR3 bases: TGTGCCAGCAGCTTGTTAACCTACGAGCAGTACTTC. The rearrangement links TRBV5-6 to TRBJ2-7; unclear D gene. In germline, CDR1 is SGHDT, CDR2 YYEEEE. The V and J ends lost 1 base and 2 bases respectively, with 4 bases between them. The CDR3 loop spans 12 amino acids. The variable domain in full, completed from reference TRBV5-6 and TRBJ2-7, reads DAGVTQSPTHLIKTRGQQVTLRCSPKSGHDTVSWYQQALGQGPQFIFQYYEEEERQRGNFPDRFSGHQFPNYSSELNVNALLLGDSALYLCASSLLTYEQYFGPGTRLTVT.

The chain has TRBV4-1 and TRBJ2-1, with 12 bases fitting TRBD2. This CDR3 contains 16 residues. Germline CDR1 and CDR2: MGHRA and YSYEKL. The ends lost 2 bases at V and 7 bases at J; junction bases unmatched: 6. CDR3 residues: CASSQTPSGGANEQFF. The CDR3 coding sequence is TGCGCCAGCAGCCAAACCCCTAGCGGGGGGGCGAATGAGCAGTTCTTC.

This clone was seen a handful of times. The chain uses TRBV27 and TRBJ2-7, with D perhaps TRBD1 or TRBD2 (5 bases each). The germline V gene has CDR1 MNHEY and CDR2 SMNVEV (reference sequence). CDR3 length: 13 residues. The V gene lost 6 bases and the J gene lost 5 bases, with 14 bases spanning the gap. CDR3 sequence: CASSWGPGNEQYF. DNA of the CDR3: TGTGCCAGCAGCTGGGGACCGGGGAACGAGCAGTACTTC.

V gene TRBV5-4 combines with J gene TRBJ1-2; 7 bases are shared with TRBD1. V lost 3 bases to trimming and J lost 6 bases; unmatched junction nucleotides: 11. The V gene's germline CDR1 is SGHNT and CDR2 YYREEE (reference sequence). CDR3 size: 15 residues. CDR3 loop: CASSSTVTGRNGYTF. The CDR3, as DNA: TGTGCCAGCAGCTCCACCGTGACAGGGAGGAATGGCTACACCTTC.

The chain uses TRBV18 and TRBJ1-2, with a weak D call TRBD1 (6 bases). Germline-derived CDR1 and CDR2 are KGHSH and LQKENI. This CDR3 spans 13 amino acids. Trimming shortened V by 3 bases and J by 4 bases, and 9 bases separated the two germline ends. CDR3 DNA: TGTGCCAGCTCACCGACAGGAACCTATGGCTACACCTTC. Protein product: CASSPTGTYGYTF.